This record concerns one T cell receptor (beta chain) sequence. The data were taken from a study of blood T cell repertoires in COVID-19. In the study's own analysis: For nucleated cells, counts were estimated from reference gene primer amplification. Assay used: immunoSEQ multiplex PCR; TCRdb lists only in-frame clones, some missing. That table furnishes V, J and clone size, whereas the DNA furnished D and trimming. The profile shows hundreds of thousands of clones, less than 90% of them singletons. The length of the CDR3 is 15 residues. CDR1 and CDR2 from the germline V gene are SGDLS and YYNGEE. The V segment lost 2 bases and the J segment 3 bases; nucleotides outside the gene matches: 8.

The material sequenced was PBMCs or T cells enriched from blood (not recorded which). V gene TRBV9 combines with J gene TRBJ2-7, with 7 bases that match TRBD2. The sequence derives from a woman aged 50 to 65 who had recovered from COVID-19. This CDR3 is CASSVGAGEIYEQYF. CDR3 sequence (DNA): TGTGCCAGCAGCGTTGGTGCGGGAGAAATCTACGAGCAGTACTTC.